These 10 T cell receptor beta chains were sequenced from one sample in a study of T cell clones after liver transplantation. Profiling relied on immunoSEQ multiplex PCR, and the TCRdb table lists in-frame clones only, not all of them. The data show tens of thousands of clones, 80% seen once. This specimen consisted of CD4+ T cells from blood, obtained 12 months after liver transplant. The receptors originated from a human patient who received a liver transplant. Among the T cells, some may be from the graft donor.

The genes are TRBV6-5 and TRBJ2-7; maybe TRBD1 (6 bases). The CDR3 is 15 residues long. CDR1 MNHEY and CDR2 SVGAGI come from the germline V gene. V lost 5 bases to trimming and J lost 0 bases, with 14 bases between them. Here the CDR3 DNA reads TGTGCCAGCAGTAAAGGACAGATTCTCTCCTACGAGCAGTACTTC. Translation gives CASSKGQILSYEQYF.

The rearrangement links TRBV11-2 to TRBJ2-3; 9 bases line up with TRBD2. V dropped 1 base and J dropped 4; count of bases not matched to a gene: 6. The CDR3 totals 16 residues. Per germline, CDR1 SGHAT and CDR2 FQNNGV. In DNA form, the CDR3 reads TGTGCCAGCAGCTTAGCCCTAGCGGGGTTTTCAGATACGCAGTATTTT. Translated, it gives CASSLALAGFSDTQYF.

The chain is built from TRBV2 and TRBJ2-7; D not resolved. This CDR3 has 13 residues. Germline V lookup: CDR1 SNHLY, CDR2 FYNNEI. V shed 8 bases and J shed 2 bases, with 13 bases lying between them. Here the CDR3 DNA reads TGTGCCAGCCACCCCAGGTTTCCCTACGAGCAGTACTTC. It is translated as CASHPRFPYEQYF.

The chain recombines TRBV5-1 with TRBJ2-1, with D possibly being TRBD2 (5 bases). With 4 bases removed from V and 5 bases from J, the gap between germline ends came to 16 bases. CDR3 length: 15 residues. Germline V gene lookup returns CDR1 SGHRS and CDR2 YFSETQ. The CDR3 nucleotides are TGCGCCAGCAGCCCCCCAATCGCGGAGGACAATGAGCAGTTCTTC. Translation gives CASSPPIAEDNEQFF. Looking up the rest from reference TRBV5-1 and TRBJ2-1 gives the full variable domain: KAGVTQTPRYLIKTRGQQVTLSCSPISGHRSVSWYQQTPGQGLQFLFEYFSETQRNKGNFPGRFSGRQFSNSRSEMNVSTLELGDSALYLCASSPPIAEDNEQFFGPGTRLTVL.

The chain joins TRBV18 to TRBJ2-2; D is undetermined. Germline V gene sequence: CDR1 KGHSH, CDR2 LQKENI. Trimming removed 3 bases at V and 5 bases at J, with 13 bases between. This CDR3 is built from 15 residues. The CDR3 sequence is CASSPTTPRTGELFF. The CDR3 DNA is TGTGCCAGCTCACCGACAACCCCGAGGACCGGGGAGCTGTTTTTT. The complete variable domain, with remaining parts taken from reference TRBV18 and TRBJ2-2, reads NAGVMQNPRHLVRRRGQEARLRCSPMKGHSHVYWYRQLPEEGLKFMVYLQKENIIDESGMPKERFSAEFPKEGPSILRIQQVVRGDSAAYFCASSPTTPRTGELFFGEGSRLTVL.

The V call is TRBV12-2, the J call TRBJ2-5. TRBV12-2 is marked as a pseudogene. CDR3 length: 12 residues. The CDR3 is CASRGREETQYF. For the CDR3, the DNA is TGTGCAAGTCGAGGAAGGGAAGAGACCCAGTACTTC.

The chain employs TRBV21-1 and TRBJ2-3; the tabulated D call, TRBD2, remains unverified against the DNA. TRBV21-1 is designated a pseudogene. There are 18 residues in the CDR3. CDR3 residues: CASSKAPTSGRRTDTQYF. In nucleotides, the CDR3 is TGTGCCAGCAGCAAAGCGCCAACTAGCGGGAGACGCACAGATACGCAGTATTTT.

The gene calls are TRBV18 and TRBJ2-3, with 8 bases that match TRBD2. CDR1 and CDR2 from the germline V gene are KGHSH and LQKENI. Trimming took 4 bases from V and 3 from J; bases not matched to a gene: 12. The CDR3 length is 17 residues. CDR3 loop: CASSLPYYSGTTDTQYF. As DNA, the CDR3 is TGTGCCAGCTCACTCCCTTATTATAGCGGGACAACAGATACGCAGTATTTT.

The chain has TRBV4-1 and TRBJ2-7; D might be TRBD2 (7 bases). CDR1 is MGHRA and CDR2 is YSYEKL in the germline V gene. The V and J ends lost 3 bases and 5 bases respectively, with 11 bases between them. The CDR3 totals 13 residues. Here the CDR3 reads CASSHLGGDEQYF. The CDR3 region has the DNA TGCGCCAGCAGCCACCTAGGGGGGGACGAGCAGTACTTC.

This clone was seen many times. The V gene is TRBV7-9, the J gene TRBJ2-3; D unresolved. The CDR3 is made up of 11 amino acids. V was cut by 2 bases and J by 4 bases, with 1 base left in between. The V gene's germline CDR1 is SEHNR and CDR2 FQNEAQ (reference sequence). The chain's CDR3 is CASSLSDTQYF. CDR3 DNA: TGTGCCAGCAGCTTATCAGATACGCAGTATTTT.